Below, 9 T cell receptor beta chains from the same sample are listed, as sequenced in a study of blood T cell repertoires in COVID-19 (dated by TCRdb to between 2020 and 2021). The library was obtained by the immunoSEQ multiplex PCR assay. Sourced from immuneACCESS, this table was stored by TCRdb with only in-frame sequences that have V and J called. A share of the clones is absent; for the studies checked, an unresolved V gene accounts for under half, and the remainder has no known explanation. The sample table holds 220,000 or so clones, of which about 79% were seen once. About 3.7% of the sample lies in the top ten. Sequencing was done on a sample of PBMCs or T cells enriched from blood (not recorded which). The receptors were gathered from a woman aged 55-70 years who had recovered from COVID-19.

V usage is TRBV5-6 and J usage is TRBJ2-3; no clear D gene. The CDR3 totals 15 residues. Trimming took off 4 bases at V and 0 bases at J, with 12 bases between the two ends. Germline V gene lookup returns CDR1 SGHDT and CDR2 YYEEEE. CDR3 DNA: TGTGCCAGCAGCCCAAGGTTGACTAGCACAGATACGCAGTATTTT. Translation gives CASSPRLTSTDTQYF.

This clone occurred once. The V and J genes are TRBV6-2 or TRBV6-3 and TRBJ1-1, with 7 bases aligning to TRBD1. Trimming cost V 6 bases and J 3 bases; bases outside gene matches: 7. CDR1 is MNHEY and CDR2 is SVGEGT in the germline V gene. This CDR3 spans 14 amino acids. CDR3 loop: CASSRGDSDTEAFF. The DNA for the CDR3 is TGTGCCAGCAGCCGGGGGGACAGCGACACTGAAGCTTTCTTT.

The V gene is TRBV29-1, the J gene TRBJ1-2, with TRBD1 as a possible D gene (6 bases). CDR1 is SQVTM, CDR2 ANQGSEA, per germline. CDR3 length: 11 amino acids. V was trimmed by 7 bases and J by 6 bases, leaving 12 bases between them. The CDR3 here is CSAGQRDGYTF. The CDR3 DNA is TGCAGCGCCGGACAGCGAGATGGCTACACCTTC.

This rearrangement joins TRBV27 to TRBJ2-5, with 10 bases identical to TRBD2. The trim removed 6 bases at V and 5 bases at J, leaving 9 bases unmatched. This CDR3 region has 15 residues. The germline V gene encodes CDR1 MNHEY and CDR2 SMNVEV (reference sequence). The CDR3 loop reads CASRDSGRAQETQYF. For the CDR3, the DNA is TGTGCCAGCAGGGACAGCGGGAGGGCCCAGGAGACCCAGTACTTC.

The chain uses TRBV7-2 and TRBJ2-7, with 12 bases lining up with TRBD2. This CDR3 is built from 16 residues. The germline V gene encodes CDR1 SGHTA and CDR2 FQGNSA. V was clipped by 3 bases and J by 3 bases; unmatched bases: 6. This CDR3 reads CASSFQTSGSGYEQYF. CDR3 nucleotide sequence: TGTGCCAGCAGCTTCCAGACTAGCGGGAGTGGCTACGAGCAGTACTTC.

V usage is TRBV7-9 and J usage is TRBJ2-2, with D perhaps TRBD1 (6 bases). The V and J ends lost 6 bases and 7 bases respectively, with 18 bases between them. The CDR3 contains 15 residues. Germline CDR1 is SEHNR and CDR2 is FQNEAQ (reference sequence). The CDR3 sequence: CASRRSGAKNGELFF. CDR3 bases: TGTGCCAGCAGACGTTCAGGGGCGAAGAACGGGGAGCTGTTTTTT.

A word on this clone: The sample holds other DNA sequences that translate to the same CDR3. The chain couples TRBV12-3 or TRBV12-4 to TRBJ1-1, with D possibly TRBD1 on 5 matching bases. The CDR3 covers 13 residues. With 2 bases removed from V and 5 bases from J, the gap between germline ends came to 9 bases. CDR3 sequence (DNA): TGTGCCAGCAGTTTACAAAGGGGAACTGAAGCTTTCTTT. Translated, it gives CASSLQRGTEAFF.

J is TRBJ1-1 and V is TRBV20-1; TRBD1 might be the D (5 bases). The CDR3 runs to 12 residues. CDR1 and CDR2 from the germline V gene are DFQATT and SNEGSKA (reference sequence). With 3 bases removed from V and 4 bases from J, the gap between germline ends came to 9 bases. CDR3 amino acids: CSASGRVTEAFF. Written as DNA, the CDR3 is TGCAGTGCTAGTGGCAGGGTCACTGAAGCTTTCTTT.

This chain uses TRBV7-8 with TRBJ2-1; 10 bases fit TRBD2. The CDR3 extends over 15 amino acids. CDR1 and CDR2 from the germline V gene are SGHVS and FQNEAQ. V was pared by 4 bases and J by 3 bases, with 3 bases of the junction left unmatched. CDR3 region: CASSSRTSGYNEQFF. CDR3 nucleotide sequence: TGTGCCAGCAGCTCCCGGACTAGCGGCTACAATGAGCAGTTCTTC.